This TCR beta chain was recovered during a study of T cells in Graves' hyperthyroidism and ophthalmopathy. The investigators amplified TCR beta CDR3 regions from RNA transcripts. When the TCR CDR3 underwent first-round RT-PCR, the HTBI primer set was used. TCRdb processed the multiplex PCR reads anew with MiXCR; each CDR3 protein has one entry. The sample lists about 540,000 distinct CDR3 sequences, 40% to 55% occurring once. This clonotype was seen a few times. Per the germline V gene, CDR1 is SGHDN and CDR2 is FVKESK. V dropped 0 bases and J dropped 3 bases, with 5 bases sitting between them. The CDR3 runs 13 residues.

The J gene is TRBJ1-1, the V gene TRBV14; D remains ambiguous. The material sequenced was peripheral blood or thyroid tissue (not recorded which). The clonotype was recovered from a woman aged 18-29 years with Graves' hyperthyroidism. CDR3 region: CASSQDGDTEAFF. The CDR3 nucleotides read TGTGCCAGCAGCCAAGATGGAGACACTGAAGCTTTCTTT.